The T cell receptor beta chain under discussion was sequenced for a study of cytomegalovirus exposure and HLA in healthy donors. Study-level findings and limits: Rare TCR sequences predominated, though certain public TCRs were found in many donors. TRBV6-2, TRBV6-3 and some other V segments were excluded as indistinguishable. Altogether, some 170 TCR beta chains were recorded as cytomegalovirus-associated.

PCR employed 60 Vbeta and 13 Jbeta primers. Assay used: immunoSEQ multiplex PCR; TCRdb lists only in-frame clones, some missing. This table has some 150,000 clones, 76% appearing once. Unmatched junction bases numbered 6, after V lost 7 bases and J lost 5 bases. Per germline, CDR1 MDHEN and CDR2 SYDVKM. The CDR3 has 13 amino acids. As for this clone: Its antigen is as yet unknown.

Sequences were obtained from PBMCs. This sequence originates from a female donor in good health and CMV-seropositive. V gene TRBV28 combines with J gene TRBJ2-7; TRBD1 matches 9 bases. CDR3 protein: CASIRTGDNEQYF. CDR3 bases: TGTGCCAGCATTAGGACAGGGGACAACGAGCAGTACTTC.